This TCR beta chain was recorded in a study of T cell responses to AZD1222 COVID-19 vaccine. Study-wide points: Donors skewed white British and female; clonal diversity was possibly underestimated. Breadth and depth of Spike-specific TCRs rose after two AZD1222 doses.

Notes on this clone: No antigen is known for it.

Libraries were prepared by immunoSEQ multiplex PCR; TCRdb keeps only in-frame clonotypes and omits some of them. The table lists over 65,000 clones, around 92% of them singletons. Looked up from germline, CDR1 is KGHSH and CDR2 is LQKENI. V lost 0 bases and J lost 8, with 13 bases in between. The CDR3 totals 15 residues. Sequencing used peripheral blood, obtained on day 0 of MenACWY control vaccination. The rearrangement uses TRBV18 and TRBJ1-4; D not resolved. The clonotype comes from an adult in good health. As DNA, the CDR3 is TGTGCCAGCTCACCACCGGGCGGGCGAAACGAAAAACTGTTTTTT. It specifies CASSPPGGRNEKLFF. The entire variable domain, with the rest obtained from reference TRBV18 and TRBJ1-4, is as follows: NAGVMQNPRHLVRRRGQEARLRCSPMKGHSHVYWYRQLPEEGLKFMVYLQKENIIDESGMPKERFSAEFPKEGPSILRIQQVVRGDSAAYFCASSPPGGRNEKLFFGSGTQLSVL.